One and the same sample provided the 18 T cell receptor beta chains below, sequenced in a study of PD-L1 blockade in urothelial cancer (TCRdb year 2017). Library generation was performed with the immunoSEQ multiplex PCR assay. TCRdb obtained this table from immuneACCESS and retained in-frame rearrangements with V and J assigned. These tables miss some clones; where compared with another copy, unresolved V genes account for less than half of the shortfall, and the remainder is unexplained. The sample table holds tens of thousands of clones, of which approximately 78% were seen once. The ten largest clonotypes hold 1.5% to 2% of the sample. Taken with the paper, the label for time point translates to: pretreatment peripheral blood. Sequencing was performed on PBMCs, taken around atezolizumab (anti-PD-L1) treatment. The receptors stem from a man aged 50-60 years with urothelial cancer.

This clone was counted a few times. CDR3 amino acids: CASSIVPGIEAFF. The CDR3 coding sequence is TGTGCCAGTAGTATAGTTCCGGGGATTGAAGCTTTCTTT. The V call is TRBV19, the J call TRBJ1-1; no definite D call. The CDR3 loop spans 13 amino acids. V was cut by 1 base and J by 7 bases, with 10 bases left in between. Germline-derived CDR1 and CDR2 are LNHDA and SQIVND (reference sequence).

In DNA form, the CDR3 reads TGCGCCAGCAGTTCGACCATGGGACAGAACCAAGAGACCCAGTACTTC. Amino acids: CASSSTMGQNQETQYF. The V call is TRBV4-1, the J call TRBJ2-5; 7 nucleotides line up with TRBD1. This CDR3 has 16 amino acids. Germline CDR1 reads MGHRA; CDR2 reads YSYEKL. With V trimmed by 6 bases and J by 0 bases, 10 bases remained unmatched.

This chain links TRBV6-6 with TRBJ2-2; D is ambiguous. V was shortened by 7 bases and J by 1 base, with 10 bases between the two germline ends. This CDR3 spans 14 amino acids. Germline CDR1 and CDR2: MNHNY and SVGAGI (reference sequence). The CDR3 sequence: CASISGWNTGELFF. CDR3 bases: TGTGCCAGCATCTCAGGCTGGAACACCGGGGAGCTGTTTTTT.

The chain joins TRBV6-5 to TRBJ2-1, with D maybe TRBD1 (6 bases). With 6 bases removed from V and 6 bases from J, the gap between germline ends came to 15 bases. This CDR3 is 14 amino acids long. Germline CDR1 is MNHEY and CDR2 is SVGAGI. Here the CDR3 DNA reads TGTGCCAGCAGCCTAGGGGGTAGGGTCAATGAGCAGTTCTTC. It is translated as CASSLGGRVNEQFF.

The genes are TRBV6-4 and TRBJ1-1; 7 nucleotides agree with TRBD1. The CDR3 runs 13 residues. Germline V gives CDR1 MRHNA, CDR2 SNTAGT. Trimming took 6 bases from V and 7 from J; bases not matched to a gene: 8. The CDR3 sequence: CASRGSAGGEAFF. Here the CDR3 DNA reads TGTGCCAGCAGGGGGAGCGCAGGGGGTGAAGCTTTCTTT.

This rearrangement joins TRBV21-1 to TRBJ1-6. TRBV21-1 is annotated as a pseudogene. The CDR3 runs 16 residues. CDR3 bases: TGTGCCAGCAGCACCCGTCTCCGGGGGAGGGTTTTTCCCCTCCACTTT. It is translated as CASSTRLRGRVFPLHF.

This clone was counted once. The chain uses TRBV5-1 and TRBJ2-7, with 10 bases lining up with TRBD1. The CDR3 has 16 residues. After removal of 3 bases from V and 2 bases from J, the junction contained 8 bases not matched to a gene. Germline V gene lookup returns CDR1 SGHRS and CDR2 YFSETQ. The CDR3 protein is CASSWGGTGVTYEQYF. CDR3 nucleotides: TGCGCCAGCAGCTGGGGAGGGACAGGGGTGACCTACGAGCAGTACTTC. Complete variable domain (other parts from reference TRBV5-1 and TRBJ2-7): KAGVTQTPRYLIKTRGQQVTLSCSPISGHRSVSWYQQTPGQGLQFLFEYFSETQRNKGNFPGRFSGRQFSNSRSEMNVSTLELGDSALYLCASSWGGTGVTYEQYFGPGTRLTVT.

This chain links TRBV27 with TRBJ1-5; unclear D gene. V was trimmed by 7 bases and J by 0 bases, leaving 10 bases between them. CDR1 and CDR2 from the germline V gene are MNHEY and SMNVEV (reference sequence). The CDR3 runs 14 residues. As DNA, the CDR3 is TGTGCCAGCATCCCGAGGAGTAGCAATCAGCCCCAGCATTTT. Its translation: CASIPRSSNQPQHF.

This clone was recorded a few times. This rearrangement joins TRBV7-6 to TRBJ2-1; possibly TRBD2 for D (7 bases). Trimming took 6 bases from V and 6 from J, leaving 18 bases between them. CDR1 is SGHVS, CDR2 FNYEAQ, per germline. The CDR3 has 15 residues. CDR3 protein: CASSRGGASLNEQFF. The DNA for the CDR3 is TGTGCCAGCAGTCGAGGGGGGGCCTCCCTCAATGAGCAGTTCTTC.

This clone is a singleton in its sample. The V call is TRBV18, the J call TRBJ2-2; 10 bases agree with TRBD2. Germline trimming cut 5 bases from V and 0 bases from J; bases unmatched to any gene: 3. This CDR3 contains 16 residues. Germline V gene lookup returns CDR1 KGHSH and CDR2 LQKENI. The CDR3 sequence: CASSKLAGTNTGELFF. Here the CDR3 DNA reads TGTGCCAGCTCAAAACTAGCGGGGACGAACACCGGGGAGCTGTTTTTT.

The J gene is TRBJ2-2, the V gene TRBV7-2, with 12 bases identical to TRBD2. The CDR3 extends over 16 amino acids. The germline V gene encodes CDR1 SGHTA and CDR2 FQGNSA. V was pared by 6 bases and J by 8 bases, with 10 bases of the junction left unmatched. The CDR3 nucleotides are TGTGCCAGCAGTTCGGGACTAGCGGGCCAATCGGGGGAGCTGTTTTTT. Protein: CASSSGLAGQSGELFF.

This chain connects TRBV7-6 to TRBJ2-1, with 9 bases aligning to TRBD2. The CDR3 has 17 amino acids. The germline V gene has CDR1 SGHVS and CDR2 FNYEAQ. V shed 5 bases, J shed 5 bases, and the junction held 13 bases outside the gene matches. CDR3 in amino acids: CASSRYISGSTDNEQFF. The CDR3 nucleotides are TGTGCCAGCAGCAGATACATTAGCGGGAGCACAGACAATGAGCAGTTCTTC.

The rearrangement uses TRBV6-4 and TRBJ2-1; 7 nucleotides match TRBD1. Germline loops: CDR1 MRHNA, CDR2 SNTAGT. The CDR3 extends over 15 amino acids. After removal of 1 base from V and 5 bases from J, the junction contained 5 bases not matched to a gene. The CDR3 loop is CASSDWAGGNNEQFF. For the CDR3, the DNA is TGTGCCAGCAGTGACTGGGCAGGGGGTAACAATGAGCAGTTCTTC.

A few counts support this clone. The chain links TRBV7-8 to TRBJ1-6; the D is unclear. CDR3 length: 16 residues. The V end was cut by 5 bases, the J end by 0 bases, with 11 bases between. Germline V gene sequence: CDR1 SGHVS, CDR2 FQNEAQ. The CDR3 reads CASSPRGNSYNSPLHF. The CDR3, as DNA: TGTGCCAGCAGCCCGAGAGGGAACTCCTATAATTCACCCCTCCACTTT.

As to this clone: This sample includes further DNA sequences coding for the same CDR3. J is TRBJ1-2 and V is TRBV6-1; a weak D match, TRBD1 (6 bases). The CDR3 consists of 13 residues. Deletions cut 4 bases from V and 5 bases from J, with 11 bases between. Looked up from germline, CDR1 is MNHNS and CDR2 is SASEGT. In DNA, the CDR3 is TGTGCCAGCAGTGTCCGGACAGCTTATGGCTACACCTTC. It yields the protein CASSVRTAYGYTF.

This clone occurred once. V gene TRBV21-1 combines with J gene TRBJ2-1; the D call TRBD2 from the table was never checked on the DNA. TRBV21-1 is a known pseudogene. The CDR3 spans 18 residues. This CDR3 reads CASSKSRGGAIRYNEQFF. In nucleotides, the CDR3 is TGTGCCAGCAGCAAATCCCGCGGGGGTGCAATACGCTACAATGAGCAGTTCTTC.

The CDR3 sequence is CASSPQGLVANNEQFF. As DNA, the CDR3 is TGTGCCAGCTCACCCCAGGGACTAGTTGCCAACAATGAGCAGTTCTTC. The V call is TRBV18, the J call TRBJ2-1; 8 nucleotides agree with TRBD2. CDR1 and CDR2 from the germline V gene are KGHSH and LQKENI. The J segment lost 5 bases and the V segment lost 3 bases, leaving 9 bases of the junction unmatched. The CDR3 totals 16 residues.

The chain recombines TRBV6-4 with TRBJ2-6; D unclear. Deletions cut 5 bases from V and 0 bases from J, with 5 bases between. There are 14 residues in the CDR3. Germline V gene lookup returns CDR1 MRHNA and CDR2 SNTAGT. CDR3 loop: CASSRFSGANVLTF. CDR3 DNA sequence: TGTGCCAGCAGTCGGTTCTCTGGGGCCAACGTCCTGACTTTC.